This T cell receptor beta chain was sequenced for a study of shared clonotypes between healthy human individuals. Study-wide background: Donors had three CD4 naive, three CD4 memory, two CD8 naive and one CD8 memory plate apiece.

This CDR3 has 15 residues. V was clipped by 6 bases and J by 1 base; unmatched bases: 6. Germline assignment: CDR1 SNHLY and CDR2 FYNNEI. Sorted-subset replicate PCR reactions contained 200 to 250 ng DNA, corresponding to about 30,000 T cell genomes. Profiled with immunoSEQ multiplex PCR; TCRdb holds only in-frame clones, not every one. The sample carries about 2,500,000 clones, more than 90% recorded once. Remarks on this clone: What it recognizes is unknown.

Study-wide results and limits: Represented diversity, genetic and exposure-history alike, was limited by few donors. In contrast to clonotypes shared by all four donors, non-shared clonotypes had lower generation probabilities.

The sequence was collected from a man between 18 and 35 years old in good health. The sample taken for sequencing was naive CD4+ T cells sorted from blood. Subset defined: CD45RA+ positively selected. The chain uses TRBV2 and TRBJ2-3; TRBD1 matches 8 bases. The DNA for the CDR3 is TGTGCCAGCAGGGTGACAGGGGTTGGCACAGATACGCAGTATTTT. This gives the protein CASRVTGVGTDTQYF.